The 27 T cell receptor beta chains below were found in one sample sequenced in a study of OX40 agonist ivuxolimab in advanced cancers. Produced via immunoSEQ multiplex PCR; TCRdb's table is partial and in-frame only. The sample lists about 60,000 clones, 80% to 95% occurring once. Sequences were derived from CD4+ or CD8+ T cells sorted from blood, sampled in a trial of the OX40 agonist ivuxolimab. The receptors derive from an adult with an advanced solid tumor such as melanoma, head and neck, liver or kidney cancer.

This chain's CDR3 is CASSADGYGYTF. The CDR3 bases are TGTGCCAGCAGCGCGGACGGCTATGGCTACACCTTC. The chain employs TRBV6-5 and TRBJ1-2, with D unclear. Germline V gene lookup returns CDR1 MNHEY and CDR2 SVGAGI. The CDR3 covers 12 residues. Deletions cut 6 bases from V and 4 bases from J, with 9 bases between.

This sequence joins TRBV20-1 and TRBJ2-7; D is unresolved. CDR3 length: 11 amino acids. The V end lost 4 bases, the J end lost 3 bases, and 7 bases lay between the germline ends. From germline, CDR1 is DFQATT and CDR2 SNEGSKA (reference sequence). DNA of the CDR3: TGCAGTGCTAAAGGATACTACGAGCAGTACTTC. Residues: CSAKGYYEQYF.

The genes are TRBV4-1 and TRBJ1-1; D remains unclear. Germline V gene sequence: CDR1 MGHRA, CDR2 YSYEKL. Trimming pared 4 bases from V and 0 bases from J, leaving 21 bases between. CDR3 length: 18 residues. CDR3 bases: TGCGCCAGCAGCCTAACAGCCAGCATCCAGGCGATGAACACTGAAGCTTTCTTT. It encodes CASSLTASIQAMNTEAFF.

The rearrangement joins TRBV6-5 to TRBJ1-5; a possible D gene is TRBD1 (5 bases). CDR1 is MNHEY and CDR2 is SVGAGI in the germline V gene. Trimming pared 6 bases from V and 7 bases from J, leaving 10 bases between. The CDR3 runs 12 residues. The chain's CDR3 is CASREWGQPQHF. The CDR3 DNA reads TGTGCCAGCAGGGAGTGGGGGCAGCCCCAGCATTTT.

This sequence joins TRBV30 and TRBJ1-1; D is unresolved. The CDR3 is 13 amino acids. V dropped 1 base and J dropped 1 base, with 7 bases sitting between them. The germline V gene has CDR1 GTSNPN and CDR2 SVGIG (reference sequence). The CDR3 nucleotides read TGTGCCTGGAGTGAACCTCCGAACACTGAAGCTTTCTTT. It is translated as CAWSEPPNTEAFF. Supplemented by reference TRBV30 and TRBJ1-1, the full variable domain reads SQTIHQWPATLVQPVGSPLSLECTVEGTSNPNLYWYRQAAGRGLQLLFYSVGIGQISSEVPQNLSASRPQDRQFILSSKKLLLSDSGFYLCAWSEPPNTEAFFGQGTRLTVV.

The chain joins TRBV11-3 to TRBJ1-2, with no clear D. Germline V gene sequence: CDR1 SGHNT, CDR2 YENEEA. This CDR3 has 13 residues. V was shortened by 2 bases and J by 2 bases, with 6 bases between the two germline ends. Written as DNA, the CDR3 is TGTGCCAGCAGCTTACTTGAAAACTATGGCTACACCTTC. This translates into CASSLLENYGYTF.

The CDR3 sequence: CSVERGVGVSGNTIYF. The DNA for the CDR3 is TGCAGCGTTGAGAGGGGGGTTGGAGTCTCTGGAAACACCATATATTTT. The V and J genes are TRBV29-1 and TRBJ1-3, with D possibly matching TRBD1 (6 bases). The CDR3 contains 16 residues. Germline-derived CDR1 and CDR2 are SQVTM and ANQGSEA. V was cut by 3 bases and J by 0 bases, with 15 bases left in between.

The rearrangement links TRBV27 to TRBJ2-5; TRBD1 matches at 8 bases. The CDR3 consists of 15 residues. The V segment lost 4 bases and the J segment 2 bases; nucleotides outside the gene matches: 6. Germline CDR1 and CDR2: MNHEY and SMNVEV (reference sequence). The CDR3 loop reads CASSWTGLAQETQYF. The CDR3 DNA follows: TGTGCCAGCAGTTGGACAGGGCTGGCACAAGAGACCCAGTACTTC.

The rearrangement links TRBV7-2 to TRBJ2-5; D may be TRBD1 or TRBD2 (6 bases each). This CDR3 has 17 residues. Germline CDR1 SGHTA, CDR2 FQGNSA. The V end lost 2 bases, the J end lost 5 bases, and 21 bases lay between the germline ends. CDR3 loop: CASSLIVRLEGGETQYF. DNA of the CDR3: TGTGCCAGCAGCTTAATCGTTCGGCTAGAGGGGGGTGAGACCCAGTACTTC.

This chain links TRBV13 with TRBJ1-2, with TRBD1 matching over 9 bases. CDR3 length: 16 amino acids. CDR1 PRHDT and CDR2 FYEKMQ come from the germline V gene (reference sequence). Germline trimming cut 6 bases from V and 1 base from J; bases unmatched to any gene: 9. In DNA form, the CDR3 reads TGTGCCAGCAGGCTCAGTGGGACAGGGATTAACTATGGCTACACCTTC. Protein sequence: CASRLSGTGINYGYTF.

The rearrangement joins TRBV4-1 to TRBJ2-7, with D unclear. Trimming stripped 0 bases from V and 2 bases from J, with 11 bases between. CDR3 length: 15 residues. The germline V gene encodes CDR1 MGHRA and CDR2 YSYEKL. The CDR3 DNA is TGCGCCAGCAGCCAAGATCAGCCAGGCCCCTACGAGCAGTACTTC. Translation gives CASSQDQPGPYEQYF.

The chain links TRBV2 to TRBJ2-3, with TRBD2 identical over 7 bases. The CDR3 runs 14 residues. Losses at the gene ends were 2 bases for V and 8 bases for J; bases not matched to a gene: 7. Germline-derived CDR1 and CDR2 are SNHLY and FYNNEI. The DNA for the CDR3 is TGTGCCAGCAGTGAAAGGGAGCGACTAGCTACGCAGTATTTT. Its translation: CASSERERLATQYF.

J is TRBJ1-2 and V is TRBV6-5, with unresolved D. Germline V CDR1 and CDR2: MNHEY, SVGAGI. This CDR3 is built from 13 residues. V lost 0 bases and J lost 8, with 10 bases in between. The CDR3 region has the DNA TGTGCCAGCAGTTACTCGACCACAGAGGGCTACACCTTC. The encoded protein is CASSYSTTEGYTF.

The gene calls are TRBV2 and TRBJ2-7, with 15 nucleotides matching TRBD2. The CDR3 is 17 residues long. The V gene's germline CDR1 is SNHLY and CDR2 FYNNEI. Unmatched junction bases numbered 9, after V lost 3 bases and J lost 6 bases. The CDR3 protein is CASSDPRTSGRVGEQYF. CDR3 coding DNA: TGTGCCAGCAGTGACCCTCGGACTAGCGGGAGGGTTGGCGAGCAGTACTTC.

The chain is built from TRBV19 and TRBJ1-2; D remains ambiguous. V was clipped by 7 bases and J by 7 bases, with 13 bases between them. CDR3 length equals 12 residues. Germline V CDR1 and CDR2: LNHDA, SQIVND (reference sequence). This chain's CDR3 is CASKRVEGGYTF. CDR3 coding DNA: TGTGCCAGTAAAAGGGTAGAGGGTGGCTACACCTTC. Using reference TRBV19 and TRBJ1-2 for the parts outside the CDR3, the full variable domain is DGGITQSPKYLFRKEGQNVTLSCEQNLNHDAMYWYRQDPGQGLRLIYYSQIVNDFQKGDIAEGYSVSREKKESFPLTVTSAQKNPTAFYLCASKRVEGGYTFGSGTRLTVV.

The chain links TRBV7-9 to TRBJ2-1; a possible D gene is TRBD2 (5 bases). V gave up 6 bases and J gave up 3 bases, with 6 bases separating them. The CDR3 contains 12 residues. The germline V gene encodes CDR1 SEHNR and CDR2 FQNEAQ (reference sequence). The CDR3 bases are TGTGCCAGCAGTAGCGTCTACAATGAGCAGTTCTTC. Encoded protein: CASSSVYNEQFF.

The table lists this clone with a count of one. V is TRBV29-1 and J is TRBJ2-1, with D unresolved. Germline-derived CDR1 and CDR2 are SQVTM and ANQGSEA. CDR3 length: 11 residues. V gave up 3 bases and J gave up 7 bases, with 7 bases separating them. Here the CDR3 DNA reads TGCAGCGTTGAGATTAGGAATGAGCAGTTCTTC. This gives the protein CSVEIRNEQFF.

Only one count was recorded for this clone. This sequence joins TRBV18 and TRBJ2-5, with TRBD1 matching 9 bases. V trimming: 5 bases; J trimming: 3 bases; junction bases outside the gene matches: 19. The germline gives CDR1 KGHSH, CDR2 LQKENI. The length of the CDR3 is 19 residues. The CDR3 DNA is TGTGCCAGCTCATCGGGAACCGGGACAGGGTATTTTCTTAAAGAGACCCAGTACTTC. Amino acids: CASSSGTGTGYFLKETQYF.

V is TRBV11-2 and J is TRBJ2-6; no definite D call. CDR3 length equals 18 residues. The germline V gene has CDR1 SGHAT and CDR2 FQNNGV. With 0 bases removed from V and 4 bases from J, the gap between germline ends came to 16 bases. CDR3 sequence: CASSLDPYLTAGANVLTF. The CDR3 DNA is TGTGCCAGCAGCTTAGATCCGTACTTGACTGCCGGGGCCAACGTCCTGACTTTC. The full variable domain, completed using reference TRBV11-2 and TRBJ2-6, is EAGVAQSPRYKIIEKRQSVAFWCNPISGHATLYWYQQILGQGPKLLIQFQNNGVVDDSQLPKDRFSAERLKGVDSTLKIQPAKLEDSAVYLCASSLDPYLTAGANVLTFGAGSRLTVL.

The chain has TRBV7-2 and TRBJ2-7; the D is unclear. Trimming removed 5 bases at V and 3 bases at J, with 17 bases between. The CDR3 loop spans 15 amino acids. From germline, CDR1 is SGHTA and CDR2 FQGNSA. The CDR3 sequence is CASSREWVGNYEQYF. The CDR3 DNA follows: TGTGCCAGCAGCCGAGAATGGGTCGGAAACTACGAGCAGTACTTC. The variable domain in full, completed from reference TRBV7-2 and TRBJ2-7, reads GAGVSQSPSNKVTEKGKDVELRCDPISGHTALYWYRQSLGQGLEFLIYFQGNSAPDKSGLPSDRFSAERTGGSVSTLTIQRTQQEDSAVYLCASSREWVGNYEQYFGPGTRLTVT.

J is TRBJ2-2 and V is TRBV9; no clear D gene. CDR3 length: 15 residues. V lost 0 bases, J lost 2 bases, and 8 bases lay in between. CDR1 is SGDLS and CDR2 is YYNGEE in the germline V gene. CDR3 loop: CASSVGSTNTGELFF. CDR3 sequence (DNA): TGTGCCAGCAGCGTAGGAAGTACCAACACCGGGGAGCTGTTTTTT.

The rearrangement uses TRBV30 and TRBJ2-7; tentatively, D is TRBD2 (5 bases). Germline V gene data show CDR1 as GTSNPN and CDR2 as SVGIG (reference sequence). V dropped 5 bases and J dropped 4 bases, with 15 bases sitting between them. The CDR3 sequence is 13 residues long. The CDR3 DNA reads TGTGCCTGGGGAGGAATTGAGGCGTACGAGCAGTACTTC. It yields the protein CAWGGIEAYEQYF.

This chain links TRBV12-5 with TRBJ2-7; D possibly corresponds to TRBD1 (5 bases). The CDR3 has 14 residues. CDR1 is LGHNT, CDR2 FRNRAP, per germline. The V end was cut by 1 base, the J end by 2 bases, with 9 bases between. The CDR3 nucleotides are TGTGCTAGTGGTTTGGCTTTAGGGGCCTACGAGCAGTACTTC. It is translated as CASGLALGAYEQYF.

The chain has TRBV11-2 and TRBJ2-5; D could derive from TRBD1 or TRBD2 (6 bases each). Germline V gives CDR1 SGHAT, CDR2 FQNNGV. The V end lost 1 base, the J end lost 4 bases, and 13 bases lay between the germline ends. The CDR3 totals 15 residues. This chain's CDR3 is CASSLGAGEAETQYF. The DNA for the CDR3 is TGTGCCAGCAGCTTAGGAGCAGGGGAGGCAGAGACCCAGTACTTC.

The J gene is TRBJ1-2, the V gene TRBV6-5; D might be TRBD1 (5 bases). The CDR3 totals 12 residues. Germline values: CDR1 MNHEY, CDR2 SVGAGI. The ends were cut back, 4 bases at V and 8 bases at J, with 11 bases in the middle. The chain's CDR3 is CASSLQDSGYTF. In DNA form, the CDR3 reads TGTGCCAGCAGTTTACAGGATTCCGGCTACACCTTC.

The chain recombines TRBV20-1 with TRBJ2-7; D is uncertain. This CDR3 is 11 amino acids long. Germline V gene data show CDR1 as DFQATT and CDR2 as SNEGSKA (reference sequence). Between the trimmed V and J ends, which lost 5 bases and 5 bases, there was a span of 10 bases. The CDR3 here is CSAGEGDEQYF. The CDR3 DNA reads as TGCAGTGCTGGGGAAGGCGACGAGCAGTACTTC.

The chain has TRBV5-1 and TRBJ2-1, with 9 bases aligning to TRBD2. In germline, CDR1 is SGHRS, CDR2 YFSETQ. Trimming took 0 bases from V and 6 from J; bases not matched to a gene: 4. This CDR3 has 15 residues. The CDR3 loop reads CASSLGPSGTNEQFF. CDR3 DNA sequence: TGCGCCAGCAGCTTGGGGCCTAGCGGGACCAATGAGCAGTTCTTC.